The 27 T cell receptor beta chains below were found in one sample sequenced in a study of human T cells and chemical hapten exposure. Time point here: patch test 1, 2 weeks after DPC sensitization. Treatment in this sample: therapeutic diphenylcyclopropenone sensitization with weekly scalp DPC. TCRdb re-called the RACE reads through MiXCR, storing one row per CDR3 protein. The table records roughly 360,000 distinct CDR3 sequences, more than 4.5% of them present only once. Sample: whole blood, taken in connection with sensitization to the hapten diphenylcyclopropenone (DPC). The receptors were gathered from a woman in her forties or fifties with alopecia areata. Some clones in this sample may be carry-over from other donors' samples.

In this sample, this clonotype turned up many times. This sequence joins TRBV15 and TRBJ2-3; tentative D call: TRBD2 (6 bases). The CDR3 contains 12 residues. V was clipped by 5 bases and J by 7 bases, with 10 bases between them. Per the germline V gene, CDR1 is LNHNV and CDR2 is YYDKDF (reference sequence). CDR3 DNA sequence: TGTGCCACCAGCTCCGGACTATATACGCAGTATTTT. Translating it yields CATSSGLYTQYF.

This clonotype was found many times. The chain recombines TRBV6-5 with TRBJ2-3; D might be TRBD2 (6 bases). The CDR3 contains 16 residues. Trimming pared 2 bases from V and 0 bases from J, leaving 12 bases between. CDR1 is MNHEY, CDR2 SVGAGI, per germline. CDR3 nucleotide sequence: TGTGCCAGCAGTTACGGGACTGCATCTAGCACAGATACGCAGTATTTT. This sequence encodes CASSYGTASSTDTQYF.

This clonotype was counted a few times. The chain recombines TRBV10-3 with TRBJ2-7; 7 positions match TRBD2. The CDR3 is 14 amino acids. Germline CDR1 and CDR2: ENHRY and SYGVKD. V trimming: 2 bases; J trimming: 2 bases; junction bases outside the gene matches: 3. CDR3: CAISEGGRPYEQYF. CDR3 bases: TGTGCCATCAGTGAGGGCGGGAGACCCTACGAGCAGTACTTC.

This clonotype was counted only a few times. The V gene is TRBV20-1, the J gene TRBJ2-7, with 11 bases fitting TRBD1. Germline V gene sequence: CDR1 DFQATT, CDR2 SNEGSKA (reference sequence). This CDR3 has 12 amino acids. The V segment lost 5 bases and the J segment 5 bases; nucleotides outside the gene matches: 2. Here the CDR3 DNA reads TGCAGTGCTGGACAGGGGGCCCACGAGCAGTACTTC. This translates into CSAGQGAHEQYF.

In its sample, this clonotype was seen many times. The chain recombines TRBV12-3 or TRBV12-4 with TRBJ1-1; no clear D gene. Between the trimmed V and J ends, which lost 3 bases and 0 bases, there was a span of 8 bases. The CDR3 runs to 14 residues. For the CDR3, the DNA is TGTGCCAGCAGTTTCAGGTTCTTGAACACTGAAGCTTTCTTT. Protein product: CASSFRFLNTEAFF.

Ten or more counts support this clonotype. One end of the junction fails to match germline, which may point to a read error. The chain has TRBV5-1 and TRBJ2-3; 8 bases are a match to TRBD1. The CDR3 is 14 residues long. The germline V gene has CDR1 SGHRS and CDR2 YFSETQ. CDR3 bases: TGTGCCAGCAGCCCGGGACAGGCCACAGATACGCAGTATTTT. This codes for CASSPGQATDTQYF.

This clonotype came up many times. V gene TRBV6-2 or TRBV6-3 combines with J gene TRBJ1-5; tentatively, D is TRBD1 (6 bases). From germline, CDR1 is MNHEY and CDR2 SVGEGT. This CDR3 is 15 amino acids long. Deletions cut 6 bases from V and 7 bases from J, with 19 bases between. The CDR3 reads CASRDEGGGSQPQHF. CDR3 DNA sequence: TGTGCCAGCAGGGACGAGGGAGGGGGAAGCCAGCCCCAGCATTTT.

Many counts were recorded for this clonotype. This sequence joins TRBV4-1 and TRBJ2-5; TRBD2 agrees at 8 bases. V dropped 0 bases and J dropped 10; count of bases not matched to a gene: 1. CDR3 length equals 12 residues. Looked up from germline, CDR1 is MGHRA and CDR2 is YSYEKL. The CDR3 DNA reads TGCGCCAGCAGCCAAGACGGGGGGGTCCAGTACTTC. Its protein is CASSQDGGVQYF.

This clonotype was recorded many times. The V call is TRBV5-4, the J call TRBJ1-2; D call uncertain. Per germline, CDR1 SGHNT and CDR2 YYREEE (reference sequence). The CDR3 loop spans 14 amino acids. V was pared by 2 bases and J by 1 base, with 9 bases between. CDR3 DNA: TGTGCCAGCAGCTTAGCGGGTTTTAACTATGGCTACACCTTC. Its translation is CASSLAGFNYGYTF.

In its sample, this clonotype was seen many times. The chain uses TRBV12-5 and TRBJ1-5; no reliable D call. In germline, CDR1 is LGHNT, CDR2 FRNRAP. The CDR3 covers 12 residues. V was clipped by 7 bases and J by 7 bases, with 11 bases between them. The CDR3 region has the DNA TGTGCTAGTGCAGCAGGTGGGCAGCCCCAGCATTTT. Protein: CASAAGGQPQHF.

This clonotype has ten or more counts. The gene calls are TRBV7-2 and TRBJ2-3; D remains ambiguous. V was trimmed by 8 bases and J by 3 bases, leaving 6 bases between them. Germline CDR1 is SGHTA and CDR2 is FQGNSA. The CDR3 sequence is 11 residues long. CDR3: CASARTDTQYF. The DNA for the CDR3 is TGTGCCAGCGCTAGGACAGATACGCAGTATTTT.

The chain combines TRBV5-1 with TRBJ2-5; 7 bases agree with TRBD1. V was pared by 4 bases and J by 7 bases, with 10 bases of the junction left unmatched. This CDR3 contains 14 residues. Germline assignment: CDR1 SGHRS and CDR2 YFSETQ. The CDR3 loop reads CASSPELGQLTQYF. The CDR3 nucleotides are TGCGCCAGCAGCCCCGAGCTGGGACAGCTGACCCAGTACTTC.

This clonotype showed up many times. The rearrangement links TRBV5-5 to TRBJ2-1; the D call may be TRBD1 or TRBD2 (5 bases each). The germline V gene has CDR1 SGHKS and CDR2 YYEKEE (reference sequence). V lost 3 bases, J lost 0 bases, and 10 bases lay in between. The CDR3 runs 15 residues. CDR3 region: CASSWDPSSYNEQFF. CDR3 nucleotides: TGTGCCAGCAGCTGGGACCCGAGCTCCTACAATGAGCAGTTCTTC.

This clonotype was found many times. The gene calls are TRBV4-1 and TRBJ1-5; the D gene is possibly TRBD1 (5 bases). Trimming cost V 1 base and J 6 bases, with 13 bases left between them. Germline CDR1 and CDR2: MGHRA and YSYEKL. This CDR3 region has 15 residues. Written as DNA, the CDR3 is TGCGCCAGCAGCCAAGTAGAGGGAAGGGGTCAGCCCCAGCATTTT. This codes for CASSQVEGRGQPQHF.

The chain recombines TRBV3-1 with TRBJ1-6; maybe TRBD1 (5 bases). The CDR3 is 14 residues long. The germline V gene encodes CDR1 LGHDT and CDR2 YNNKEL (reference sequence). V lost 4 bases, J lost 10 bases, and 14 bases lay in between. CDR3 protein: CASSRAGGVSPLHF. CDR3 DNA sequence: TGTGCCAGCAGCCGTGCTGGAGGGGTCTCACCCCTCCACTTT.

This clonotype was counted between two and nine times. The genes are TRBV12-5 and TRBJ2-5, with D perhaps matching TRBD1 (6 bases). CDR1 and CDR2 (germline): LGHNT, FRNRAP. Trimming removed 0 bases from V and 4 bases from J, with 15 bases in between. The CDR3 has 16 amino acids. CDR3 protein: CASGLVLHTGRETQYF. The DNA of the CDR3 is TGTGCTAGTGGTTTGGTCCTGCACACAGGGCGAGAGACCCAGTACTTC.

This clonotype was counted only a few times. This chain connects TRBV30 to TRBJ2-7, with TRBD1 as a possible D gene (6 bases). V lost 3 bases and J 6 bases, leaving 18 bases between the germline ends. The CDR3 sequence is 14 residues long. Germline V gene data show CDR1 as GTSNPN and CDR2 as SVGIG (reference sequence). The CDR3 reads CAWRAAGVTGEQYF. The CDR3 coding sequence is TGTGCCTGGAGGGCGGCAGGGGTAACTGGCGAGCAGTACTTC.

This clonotype was detected many times. J is TRBJ1-2 and V is TRBV5-1; no definite D call. This CDR3 is 16 amino acids long. Germline V gives CDR1 SGHRS, CDR2 YFSETQ. Trimming took 0 bases from V and 0 from J, leaving 12 bases between them. CDR3 in DNA: TGCGCCAGCAGCTTGGCGGCCCTAGTCTCTAACTATGGCTACACCTTC. This codes for CASSLAALVSNYGYTF.

This clonotype was seen at least ten times. The gene calls are TRBV29-1 and TRBJ2-6; 8 positions agree with TRBD1. Losses at the gene ends were 4 bases for V and 0 bases for J; bases not matched to a gene: 5. Germline-derived CDR1 and CDR2 are SQVTM and ANQGSEA. The CDR3 is 16 amino acids. CDR3 DNA sequence: TGCAGCGTTGCGGGACAGGCGAGCTCTGGGGCCAACGTCCTGACTTTC. As protein: CSVAGQASSGANVLTF.

In the case of this clonotype: A much larger clonotype is one base distant, so this may be a read error. The CDR3 bases are TGTGCCAGCAGTAAAAATCAGGCCCAGCATTTT. It translates to CASSKNQAQHF. The chain is built from TRBV28 and TRBJ1-5; unclear D gene. There are 11 residues in the CDR3. CDR1 is MDHEN and CDR2 is SYDVKM in the germline V gene. The complete variable domain, with remaining parts taken from reference TRBV28 and TRBJ1-5, reads DVKVTQSSRYLVKRTGEKVFLECVQDMDHENMFWYRQDPGLGLRLIYFSYDVKMKEKGDIPEGYSVSREKKERFSLILESASTNQTSMYLCASSKNQAQHFGDGTRLSIL.

This rearrangement joins TRBV7-6 to TRBJ2-7; maybe TRBD1 (5 bases). Germline-derived CDR1 and CDR2 are SGHVS and FNYEAQ. Trimming removed 7 bases from V and 4 bases from J, with 20 bases in between. The CDR3 length is 15 residues. CDR3 DNA: TGTGCCAGCACCCAGGAGAGTAGCCCAGGGTACGAGCAGTACTTC. It codes for CASTQESSPGYEQYF.

This clonotype was seen at least ten times. This rearrangement joins TRBV6-2 or TRBV6-3 to TRBJ2-2; 12 nucleotides agree with TRBD2. V was pared by 7 bases and J by 5 bases, with 5 bases of the junction left unmatched. From germline, CDR1 is MNHEY and CDR2 SVGEGT. This CDR3 is 15 amino acids long. The CDR3 is CASKTSGSSTGELFF. For the CDR3, the DNA is TGTGCCAGCAAGACTAGCGGGAGTTCAACCGGGGAGCTGTTTTTT.

This clonotype was seen repeatedly, ten times or more. V usage is TRBV15 and J usage is TRBJ2-1; 7 nucleotides align to TRBD1. Trimming took 5 bases from V and 4 from J; bases not matched to a gene: 11. Germline assignment: CDR1 LNHNV and CDR2 YYDKDF (reference sequence). This CDR3 is built from 16 residues. Written as DNA, the CDR3 is TGTGCCACCAGCGGGATAACCGGGACAGTTTACAATGAGCAGTTCTTC. Translating gives CATSGITGTVYNEQFF.

This clonotype was recorded many times. V is TRBV6-4 and J is TRBJ1-1, with 9 positions matching TRBD1. The germline gives CDR1 MRHNA, CDR2 SNTAGT. The junction had 4 bases not matched to a gene; V was cut back by 5 bases and J by 6 bases. The CDR3 is made up of 13 amino acids. CDR3 sequence reads: CASSQTGGAEAFF. In DNA, the CDR3 is TGTGCCAGCAGTCAGACAGGGGGAGCTGAAGCTTTCTTT.

This clonotype has just a few counts. V is TRBV18 and J is TRBJ2-7; TRBD1 matches at 12 bases. The germline V gene has CDR1 KGHSH and CDR2 LQKENI. The CDR3 is 15 amino acids. The V segment lost 1 base and the J segment 5 bases; nucleotides outside the gene matches: 3. The CDR3 DNA reads TGTGCCAGCTCACCACAAGGGACAGGGGGCAACGAGCAGTACTTC. As protein: CASSPQGTGGNEQYF. The variable domain in full, with the rest retrieved from reference TRBV18 and TRBJ2-7, is NAGVMQNPRHLVRRRGQEARLRCSPMKGHSHVYWYRQLPEEGLKFMVYLQKENIIDESGMPKERFSAEFPKEGPSILRIQQVVRGDSAAYFCASSPQGTGGNEQYFGPGTRLTVT.

This clonotype was seen a handful of times. The chain uses TRBV12-3 or TRBV12-4 and TRBJ1-3; possible D gene TRBD1, 5 bases. The CDR3 covers 14 residues. With 6 bases removed from V and 0 bases from J, the gap between germline ends came to 9 bases. The CDR3 sequence is CASSRQTSGNTIYF. The CDR3 nucleotides are TGTGCCAGCAGCAGACAGACCTCTGGAAACACCATATATTTT.

This clonotype showed up many times. The J gene is TRBJ2-5, the V gene TRBV13; D is uncertain. CDR3 length equals 14 residues. Germline lookup yields CDR1 PRHDT and CDR2 FYEKMQ (reference sequence). V lost 6 bases, J lost 4 bases, and 15 bases lay in between. This chain's CDR3 is CASSHTGSGETQYF. Written as DNA, the CDR3 is TGTGCCAGCAGTCATACTGGGTCGGGAGAGACCCAGTACTTC.